Listed below are T cell receptor beta chains from one sample, sequenced in a study of T cell changes during pregnancy in multiple sclerosis. TCRdb's table, derived via immunoSEQ multiplex PCR, lists solely in-frame clones and lacks some. The sample holds around 110,000 clones, around 93% seen once. The specimen comprised peripheral blood, sampled in the third trimester of pregnancy. These receptors were collected from a female donor in good health, enrolled as a control in a pregnancy study. Both conserved end residues are part of each CDR3. The D gene is left open where the match is weak. Size is omitted from some rows. Given values are once, few, many or a class for expanded clones.

NA	TRBV5-1	TRBD1	TRBJ1-5	TGCGCCAGCAGCCCGTGGACAGGTGACAATCAGCCCCAGCATTTT	CASSPWTGDNQPQHF
NA	TRBV30	TRBD1	TRBJ1-1	TGTGCCTGGAGTGTACAATTCGGGACAGGGGATACTGAAGCTTTCTTT	CAWSVQFGTGDTEAFF
NA	TRBV30	NA	TRBJ2-4	TGTGCCCTGGGGCGGGGAAACATTCAGTACTTC	CALGRGNIQYF
NA	TRBV6-4	TRBD1	TRBJ1-2	TGTGCCAGCAGGCCAGGGACAGGGGGAGATGGCTACACCTTC	CASRPGTGGDGYTF
few	TRBV7-2	NA	TRBJ2-7	TGTGCCAGCAGCTTAGAGCGGATCGGGGGCGAGCAGTACTTC	CASSLERIGGEQYF
NA	TRBV6-4	NA	TRBJ2-1	TGTGCCAGCAGCCTCGGGGTCAGCTCCTACAATGAGCAGTTCTTC	CASSLGVSSYNEQFF
NA	TRBV7-3	NA	TRBJ2-3	TGTGCCAGCAGCTTAAGGGGACTGGAAACAGATACGCAGTATTTT	CASSLRGLETDTQYF
NA	TRBV7-9	TRBD2	TRBJ2-5	TGTGCCAGCAGCCTTCGGCTAGCGGGGGCCCGGGCCCAGTACTTC	CASSLRLAGARAQYF
NA	TRBV19	TRBD1	TRBJ1-5	TGTGCCAGTAGTATTCAGAGACAGGGGAATCAGCCCCAGCATTTT	CASSIQRQGNQPQHF
NA	TRBV11-3	TRBD1	TRBJ2-3	TGTGCCAGCAGCTTATTCCGACAGGGGGCAGATACGCAGTATTTT	CASSLFRQGADTQYF
NA	TRBV5-3	TRBD1	TRBJ2-7	TGTGCCAGAAGCTTCGGACAGGGGGCCTACGAGCAGTACTTC	CARSFGQGAYEQYF
NA	TRBV18	TRBD1	TRBJ1-1	TGTGCCAGCTCACCTATAAACAGGGGGCTCGATGAAGGCACTGAAGCTTTCTTT	CASSPINRGLDEGTEAFF
NA	TRBV19	NA	TRBJ1-2	TGTGCCAGTCACAGGTCCTATGGCTACACCTTC	CASHRSYGYTF
NA	TRBV10-3	TRBD1	TRBJ1-4	TGTGCCATAACAGGGGGCAAAAATGAAAAACTGTTTTTT	CAITGGKNEKLFF
NA	TRBV7-2	NA	TRBJ2-5	TGTGCCAGCAGTCCCAAGGGGGCCCAGTACTTC	CASSPKGAQYF
NA	TRBV7-2	TRBD2	TRBJ2-3	TGTGCCAGCAGCTTAGTGCTAGCGGCTAGCACAGATACGCAGTATTTT	CASSLVLAASTDTQYF
NA	TRBV10-3	TRBD2	TRBJ2-1	TGTGCCATCAGTGGATTAAGCGGGGGGCCTGGCTCCTACAATGAGCAGTTCTTC	CAISGLSGGPGSYNEQFF
NA	TRBV7-3	NA	TRBJ1-2	TGTGCCAGCAGCTATCGGATACAGGGCAACTATGGCTACACCTTC	CASSYRIQGNYGYTF
NA	TRBV5-6	NA	TRBJ1-3	TGTGCCAGCAGCTTATCAGCGAACACCATATATTTT	CASSLSANTIYF
NA	TRBV6-5	NA	TRBJ2-7	TGTGCCAGCAGTTACTCTGTCAGGGCAACCTACGAGCAGTACTTC	CASSYSVRATYEQYF
NA	TRBV5-5	NA	TRBJ1-2	TGTGCCAGCAGCTTGGGGGACTGGGATGGCTACACCTTC	CASSLGDWDGYTF
NA	TRBV6-6	TRBD2	TRBJ2-1	TGTGCCAGCAGCGCGACTAGCGGGGGGGCCGATGAGCAGTTCTTC	CASSATSGGADEQFF
NA	TRBV5-1	TRBD2	TRBJ2-3	TGCGCCAGCAGCTTAATGCCTAGCGGGGCCACAGATACGCAGTATTTT	CASSLMPSGATDTQYF
NA	TRBV7-8	NA	TRBJ1-1	TGTGCCAGCAGCCCACCGAGAACTGAAGCTTTCTTT	CASSPPRTEAFF
once	TRBV9	NA	TRBJ2-3	TGTGCCAGCAGCGTAGCTAGGAGGGGTGCAGATACGCAGTATTTT	CASSVARRGADTQYF
NA	TRBV15	NA	TRBJ2-1	TGTGCCACCAGCAGAGATCGTGGACTGTCCATCTACAATGAGCAGTTCTTC	CATSRDRGLSIYNEQFF
NA	TRBV13	TRBD2	TRBJ2-1	TGTGCCAGCAGCTTAGGGATACAACTAGCGGGGGGGGCGGATGAGCAGTTCTTC	CASSLGIQLAGGADEQFF
once	TRBV19	TRBD1	TRBJ1-2	TGTGCCAGCCGACAGGGGGCGGATGGCTACACCTTC	CASRQGADGYTF
NA	TRBV6-5	TRBD1	TRBJ1-2	TGTGCCAGCAGCCGACCAGGGGGCCGAGAGGGCTACACCTTC	CASSRPGGREGYTF
NA	TRBV11-2	TRBD2	TRBJ2-1	TGTGCCAGCAGCTTTAGGTCTAGCGGGGGCCCGGATGAGCAGTTCTTC	CASSFRSSGGPDEQFF
NA	TRBV7-3	NA	TRBJ2-3	TGTGCCAGCAGCTTGGAGGGGGCCAGAGATACGCAGTATTTT	CASSLEGARDTQYF
NA	TRBV4-3	NA	TRBJ2-1	TGCGCCAGCAGCCAGGCAGCTGCCGGGGACAATGAGCAGTTCTTC	CASSQAAAGDNEQFF
once	TRBV5-4	NA	TRBJ2-3	TGTGCCAGCAGCCTTCATCTTCCAGGGATAACCTCAGATACGCAGTATTTT	CASSLHLPGITSDTQYF
NA	TRBV13	NA	TRBJ2-7	TGTGCCAGCAGCCTTGGGGGCAGGGGATATGCAACCTACGAGCAGTACTTC	CASSLGGRGYATYEQYF
NA	TRBV19	TRBD1	TRBJ1-5	TGTGCCAGCAGGGGGCCAGCTCAGCCCCAGCATTTT	CASRGPAQPQHF
NA	TRBV6-5	TRBD1	TRBJ2-1	TGTGCCAGCAGTAAACCAACAGGGGCGGGTGAGCAGTTCTTC	CASSKPTGAGEQFF
NA	TRBV5-1	NA	TRBJ2-1	TGCGCCAGCAGCTTAGGGAGGAGCTCCTACAATGAGCAGTTCTTC	CASSLGRSSYNEQFF